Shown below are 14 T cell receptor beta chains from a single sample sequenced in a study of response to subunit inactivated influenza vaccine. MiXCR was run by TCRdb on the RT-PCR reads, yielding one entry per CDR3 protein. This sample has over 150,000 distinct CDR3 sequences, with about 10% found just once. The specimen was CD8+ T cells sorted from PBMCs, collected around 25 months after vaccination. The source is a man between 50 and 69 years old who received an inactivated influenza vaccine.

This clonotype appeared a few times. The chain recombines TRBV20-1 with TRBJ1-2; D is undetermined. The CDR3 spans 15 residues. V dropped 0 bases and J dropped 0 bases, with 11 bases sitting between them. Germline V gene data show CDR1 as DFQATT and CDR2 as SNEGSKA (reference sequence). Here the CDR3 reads CSAREGWAANYGYTF. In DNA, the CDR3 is TGCAGTGCTAGAGAGGGTTGGGCTGCTAACTATGGCTACACCTTC.

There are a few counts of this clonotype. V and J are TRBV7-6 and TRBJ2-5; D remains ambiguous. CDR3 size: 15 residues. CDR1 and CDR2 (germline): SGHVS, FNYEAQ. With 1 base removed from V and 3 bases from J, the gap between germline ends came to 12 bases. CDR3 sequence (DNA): TGTGCCAGCAGCTTAGATCTTAAATATGAAGAGACCCAGTACTTC. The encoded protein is CASSLDLKYEETQYF.

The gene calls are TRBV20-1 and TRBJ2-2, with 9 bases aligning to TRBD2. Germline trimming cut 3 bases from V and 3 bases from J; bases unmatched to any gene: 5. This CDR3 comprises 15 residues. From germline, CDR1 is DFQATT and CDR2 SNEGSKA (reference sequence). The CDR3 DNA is TGCAGTGCTAGGCCACTAGCGGGTTACACCGGGGAGCTGTTTTTT. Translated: CSARPLAGYTGELFF.

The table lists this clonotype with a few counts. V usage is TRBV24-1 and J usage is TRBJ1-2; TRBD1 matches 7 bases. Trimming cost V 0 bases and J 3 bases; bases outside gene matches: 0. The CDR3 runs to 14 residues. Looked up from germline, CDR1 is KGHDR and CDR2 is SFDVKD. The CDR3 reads CATSDLTGDYGYTF. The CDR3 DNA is TGTGCCACCAGTGATTTGACAGGGGACTATGGCTACACCTTC.

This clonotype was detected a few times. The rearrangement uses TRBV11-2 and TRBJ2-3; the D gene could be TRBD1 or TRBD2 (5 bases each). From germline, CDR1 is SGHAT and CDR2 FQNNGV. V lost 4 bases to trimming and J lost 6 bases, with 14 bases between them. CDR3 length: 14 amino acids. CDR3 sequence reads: CASSWDHPWDTQYF. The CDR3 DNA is TGTGCCAGCAGCTGGGACCATCCTTGGGATACGCAGTATTTT.

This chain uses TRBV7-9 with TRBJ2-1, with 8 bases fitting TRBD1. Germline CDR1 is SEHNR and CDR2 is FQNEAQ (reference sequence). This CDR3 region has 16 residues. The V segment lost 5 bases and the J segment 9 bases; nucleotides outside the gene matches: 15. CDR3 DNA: TGTGCCAGCAGCAATAGGGGCAGGGGGCATCCACTTGAGCAGTTCTTC. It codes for CASSNRGRGHPLEQFF.

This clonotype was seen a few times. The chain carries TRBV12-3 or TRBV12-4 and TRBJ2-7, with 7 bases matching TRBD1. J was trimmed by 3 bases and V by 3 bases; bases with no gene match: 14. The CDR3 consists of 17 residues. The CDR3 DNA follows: TGTGCCAGCAGTTTGGGACAGTCGGGTTGGTCCGGCTACGAGCAGTACTTC. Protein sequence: CASSLGQSGWSGYEQYF.

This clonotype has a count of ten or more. Here the CDR3 reads CASSVSGQGAEAFF. The CDR3 DNA reads TGTGCCAGCAGCGTCAGTGGTCAGGGGGCTGAAGCTTTCTTT. The chain carries TRBV9 and TRBJ1-1, with 7 bases lining up with TRBD1. The CDR3 extends over 14 amino acids. Per the germline V gene, CDR1 is SGDLS and CDR2 is YYNGEE. Germline trimming cut 2 bases from V and 6 bases from J; bases unmatched to any gene: 7.

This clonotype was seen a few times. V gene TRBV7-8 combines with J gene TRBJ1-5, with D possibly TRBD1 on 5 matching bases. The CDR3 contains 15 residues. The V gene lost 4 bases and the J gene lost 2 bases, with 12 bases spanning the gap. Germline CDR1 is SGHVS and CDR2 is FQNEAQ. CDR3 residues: CASSSGRLGNQPQHF. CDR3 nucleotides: TGTGCCAGCAGCTCAGGGAGGTTGGGCAATCAGCCCCAGCATTTT.

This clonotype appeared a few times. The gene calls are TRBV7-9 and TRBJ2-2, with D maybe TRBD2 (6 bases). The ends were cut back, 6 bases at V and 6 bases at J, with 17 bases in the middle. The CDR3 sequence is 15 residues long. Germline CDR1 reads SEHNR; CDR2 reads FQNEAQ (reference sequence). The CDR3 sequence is CASSGETRGPGELFF. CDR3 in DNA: TGTGCCAGCAGTGGAGAGACTAGAGGTCCCGGGGAGCTGTTTTTT.

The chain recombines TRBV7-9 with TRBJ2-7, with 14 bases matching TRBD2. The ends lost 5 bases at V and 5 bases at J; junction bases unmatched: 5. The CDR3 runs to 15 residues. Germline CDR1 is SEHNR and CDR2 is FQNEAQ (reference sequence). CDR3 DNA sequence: TGTGCCAGCAGCGGAGGGACTAGCGGGAGTGACGAGCAGTACTTC. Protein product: CASSGGTSGSDEQYF. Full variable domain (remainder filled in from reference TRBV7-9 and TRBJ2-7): DTGVSQNPRHKITKRGQNVTFRCDPISEHNRLYWYRQTLGQGPEFLTYFQNEAQLEKSRLLSDRFSAERPKGSFSTLEIQRTEQGDSAMYLCASSGGTSGSDEQYFGPGTRLTVT.

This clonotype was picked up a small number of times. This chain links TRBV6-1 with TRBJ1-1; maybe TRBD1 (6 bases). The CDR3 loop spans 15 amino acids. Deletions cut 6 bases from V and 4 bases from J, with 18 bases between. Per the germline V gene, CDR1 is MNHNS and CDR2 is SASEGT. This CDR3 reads CASRILRGKGTEAFF. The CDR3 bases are TGTGCCAGCAGAATTCTCAGGGGCAAAGGCACTGAAGCTTTCTTT.

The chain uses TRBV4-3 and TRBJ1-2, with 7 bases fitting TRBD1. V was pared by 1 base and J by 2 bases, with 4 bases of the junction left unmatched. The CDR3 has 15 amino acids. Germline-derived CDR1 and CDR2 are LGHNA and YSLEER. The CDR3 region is CASSQGPRGNYGYTF. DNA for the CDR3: TGCGCCAGCAGCCAAGGGCCCAGGGGGAACTATGGCTACACCTTC.

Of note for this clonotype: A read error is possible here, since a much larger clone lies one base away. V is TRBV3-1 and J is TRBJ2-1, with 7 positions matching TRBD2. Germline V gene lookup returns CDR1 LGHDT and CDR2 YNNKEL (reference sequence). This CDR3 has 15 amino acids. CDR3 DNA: TGTGCCAGCAGCCAATCGGGAGGCGCCTACAATGAGCAGCTCTTC. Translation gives CASSQSGGAYNEQLF.